One sample yielded the 21 T cell receptor beta chains listed below, sequenced in a study of CD8 T cells in ankylosing spondylitis. TCRdb analysed the 5' RACE reads with MiXCR anew, one entry per CDR3 protein. The data show 200,000 to 250,000 distinct CDR3 sequences, around 10% seen once. The material sequenced was blood, either unsorted or a sorted T cell fraction (not recorded which). Receptors were obtained from a male donor with ankylosing spondylitis or in good health (not recorded which).

This clonotype has at least ten counts. This sequence joins TRBV29-1 and TRBJ1-1, with D hard to call. V dropped 4 bases and J dropped 1 base, with 7 bases sitting between them. Germline V CDR1 and CDR2: SQVTM, ANQGSEA. CDR3 length equals 12 residues. CDR3 nucleotides: TGCAGCGTTGGTGGTCCGAACACTGAAGCTTTCTTT. Translating gives CSVGGPNTEAFF.

This clonotype was observed many times. V and J are TRBV9 and TRBJ2-1; TRBD2 might be the D (5 bases). The CDR3 is made up of 15 amino acids. CDR1 is SGDLS, CDR2 YYNGEE, per germline. V was clipped by 2 bases and J by 9 bases, with 18 bases between them. In DNA form, the CDR3 reads TGTGCCAGCAGCGTTTGGCCCCGGCATGGGAGTGAGCAGTTCTTC. Translating gives CASSVWPRHGSEQFF.

This clonotype was seen ten or more times. The V call is TRBV5-1, the J call TRBJ2-1; 8 nucleotides match TRBD2. This CDR3 has 17 amino acids. Looked up from germline, CDR1 is SGHRS and CDR2 is YFSETQ. V trimming: 6 bases; J trimming: 0 bases; junction bases outside the gene matches: 11. The CDR3 loop is CASTSFAGGTSYNEQFF. For the CDR3, the DNA is TGCGCCAGCACCAGCTTCGCGGGGGGTACCTCCTACAATGAGCAGTTCTTC.

This clonotype occurred many times. The chain joins TRBV5-1 to TRBJ2-5, with D unresolved. The V gene's germline CDR1 is SGHRS and CDR2 YFSETQ. The CDR3 has 14 amino acids. The V end was cut by 0 bases, the J end by 4 bases, with 10 bases between. The DNA of the CDR3 is TGCGCCAGCAGCTTGGACTCGCCGGGAGAGACCCAGTACTTC. This sequence encodes CASSLDSPGETQYF. The variable domain in full, with the rest retrieved from reference TRBV5-1 and TRBJ2-5, is KAGVTQTPRYLIKTRGQQVTLSCSPISGHRSVSWYQQTPGQGLQFLFEYFSETQRNKGNFPGRFSGRQFSNSRSEMNVSTLELGDSALYLCASSLDSPGETQYFGPGTRLLVL.

This clonotype was counted ten times or more. The rearrangement links TRBV20-1 to TRBJ1-5; 7 bases are shared with TRBD1. J lost 4 bases, V lost 1 base, and 7 bases had no gene match. This CDR3 has 15 residues. Germline values: CDR1 DFQATT, CDR2 SNEGSKA (reference sequence). The DNA of the CDR3 is TGCAGTGCTAGAGCTTGGGGACAGACAAATCAGCCCCAGCATTTT. Its translation: CSARAWGQTNQPQHF.

This chain links TRBV3-1 with TRBJ1-1, with D uncertain. The CDR3 sequence is 19 residues long. Germline loops: CDR1 LGHDT, CDR2 YNNKEL (reference sequence). V was clipped by 0 bases and J by 1 base, with 21 bases between them. Here the CDR3 reads CASSQDYLTDRTTNTEAFF. DNA for the CDR3: TGTGCCAGCAGCCAAGACTATTTGACGGACCGGACCACGAACACTGAAGCTTTCTTT.

This clonotype was seen at least ten times. The rearrangement uses TRBV4-1 and TRBJ2-3, with D possibly matching TRBD2 (6 bases). CDR3 length equals 15 residues. Trimming pared 5 bases from V and 6 bases from J, leaving 18 bases between. Germline V gives CDR1 MGHRA, CDR2 YSYEKL. CDR3 sequence: CASSLSGTPSDTQYF. DNA of the CDR3: TGCGCCAGCAGCTTGTCCGGGACTCCCTCGGATACGCAGTATTTT.

This clonotype was detected only a few times. J is TRBJ2-7 and V is TRBV19, with D unresolved. The CDR3 consists of 11 residues. Germline CDR1 reads LNHDA; CDR2 reads SQIVND (reference sequence). Trimming removed 10 bases from V and 3 bases from J, with 10 bases in between. The CDR3 region has the DNA TGTGCCACTGTTTTGAACTACGAGCAGTACTTC. Encoded protein: CATVLNYEQYF.

The sample holds a few counts of this clonotype. Given a much more abundant clone one base away, this may be a read error. The V and J genes are TRBV28 and TRBJ1-6; a possible D gene is TRBD1 (5 bases). The CDR3 contains 16 residues. V lost 5 bases and J lost 4, with 15 bases in between. The germline CDR1 and CDR2 sequences are MDHEN and SYDVKM. The CDR3 sequence is CASSRPAQGYNSPLHF. DNA for the CDR3: TGTGCCAGCAGTCGCCCCGCGCAGGGTTATAATTCACCCCTCCACTTT.

This clonotype was seen many times. This sequence joins TRBV6-5 and TRBJ2-2; the match to TRBD1 covers 8 bases. The CDR3 runs 17 residues. The germline gives CDR1 MNHEY, CDR2 SVGAGI. V was pared by 2 bases and J by 7 bases, with 12 bases of the junction left unmatched. The CDR3, as DNA: TGTGCCAGCAGTTACGGGACTCCTACACAGGGGGGCGGGGAGCTGTTTTTT. Its translation is CASSYGTPTQGGGELFF.

This clonotype was counted many times. The rearrangement uses TRBV11-2 and TRBJ2-7; D not certain. V was trimmed by 1 base and J by 3 bases, leaving 7 bases between them. Germline CDR1 is SGHAT and CDR2 is FQNNGV. The CDR3 totals 13 residues. CDR3 sequence reads: CASSLGDSYEQYF. The CDR3 nucleotides read TGTGCCAGCAGCTTAGGGGATAGCTACGAGCAGTACTTC.

The rearrangement uses TRBV4-1 and TRBJ2-5; D remains unclear. Per germline, CDR1 MGHRA and CDR2 YSYEKL. The CDR3 contains 14 residues. Trimming removed 4 bases from V and 5 bases from J, with 14 bases in between. CDR3 loop: CASSPNTREETQYF. In DNA, the CDR3 is TGCGCCAGCAGCCCCAACACTCGCGAGGAGACCCAGTACTTC.

This clonotype was detected many times. CDR3 region: CSVEVSRVYHEQFF. The CDR3, as DNA: TGCAGCGTTGAAGTGAGCAGGGTATATCACGAGCAGTTCTTC. This sequence joins TRBV29-1 and TRBJ2-1, with D perhaps TRBD1 (5 bases). The CDR3 runs to 14 residues. Germline V gene sequence: CDR1 SQVTM, CDR2 ANQGSEA. Trimming removed 1 base at V and 10 bases at J, with 17 bases between.

The chain is built from TRBV7-9 and TRBJ1-4; 9 nucleotides line up with TRBD1. The germline V gene encodes CDR1 SEHNR and CDR2 FQNEAQ (reference sequence). The CDR3 runs to 15 residues. Trimming at V came to 4 bases and at J to 5 bases, leaving 5 bases not matched to a gene. The CDR3 region is CASSSGTGLNEKLFF. The CDR3 DNA is TGTGCCAGCAGCTCGGGGACAGGGTTGAATGAAAAACTGTTTTTT.

There are many counts of this clonotype. The chain joins TRBV5-1 to TRBJ2-1; no definite D call. The CDR3 contains 13 residues. Germline CDR1 reads SGHRS; CDR2 reads YFSETQ. V was pared by 7 bases and J by 7 bases, with 15 bases between. CDR3 DNA: TGCGCCAGCTCCTTGGGCCTAGGGAATGAGCAGTTCTTC. Its protein product is CASSLGLGNEQFF.

This clonotype was recorded many times. The J gene is TRBJ1-2, the V gene TRBV20-1; D remains unclear. Looked up from germline, CDR1 is DFQATT and CDR2 is SNEGSKA (reference sequence). Trimming pared 0 bases from V and 4 bases from J, leaving 15 bases between. The CDR3 loop spans 15 amino acids. The CDR3 loop is CSARDLEGSFYGYTF. The CDR3 region has the DNA TGCAGTGCTAGAGACCTCGAGGGCAGCTTCTATGGCTACACCTTC.

In this sample, this clonotype turned up many times. V gene TRBV5-1 combines with J gene TRBJ2-3, with 10 bases identical to TRBD2. After removal of 5 bases from V and 0 bases from J, the junction contained 6 bases not matched to a gene. CDR1 SGHRS and CDR2 YFSETQ come from the germline V gene. The CDR3 runs to 16 residues. As DNA, the CDR3 is TGCGCCAGCAGGCAAGGACTAGCGGTTAGCACAGATACGCAGTATTTT. It is translated as CASRQGLAVSTDTQYF.

This rearrangement joins TRBV5-1 to TRBJ2-3, with 10 positions matching TRBD1. The ends lost 0 bases at V and 2 bases at J; junction bases unmatched: 3. Per the germline V gene, CDR1 is SGHRS and CDR2 is YFSETQ. The CDR3 runs to 16 residues. The DNA for the CDR3 is TGCGCCAGCAGCTTGGCGGGACAGGGGTACACAGATACGCAGTATTTT. Amino acids: CASSLAGQGYTDTQYF.

The chain is built from TRBV7-6 and TRBJ2-7, with 13 positions matching TRBD2. Unmatched junction bases numbered 8, after V lost 6 bases and J lost 3 bases. Looked up from germline, CDR1 is SGHVS and CDR2 is FNYEAQ. The CDR3 sequence is 16 residues long. The CDR3 sequence is CASSPGLAGVIYEQYF. CDR3 in DNA: TGTGCCAGCAGTCCCGGACTAGCGGGAGTTATCTACGAGCAGTACTTC. Full variable domain (remainder filled in from reference TRBV7-6 and TRBJ2-7): GAGVSQSPRYKVTKRGQDVALRCDPISGHVSLYWYRQALGQGPEFLTYFNYEAQQDKSGLPNDRFSAERPEGSISTLTIQRTEQRDSAMYRCASSPGLAGVIYEQYFGPGTRLTVT.

In this sample, this clonotype turned up many times. The rearrangement uses TRBV5-5 and TRBJ2-7, with 7 nucleotides matching TRBD2. The V gene end was trimmed by 5 bases and the J gene end by 3 bases; junction bases not matched to a gene: 11. The CDR3 spans 15 residues. The germline gives CDR1 SGHKS, CDR2 YYEKEE (reference sequence). CDR3 nucleotide sequence: TGTGCCAGCAGTACGGGGCCTAGCGGTAACTACGAGCAGTACTTC. It codes for CASSTGPSGNYEQYF. Variable domain in full (rest from reference TRBV5-5 and TRBJ2-7): DAGVTQSPTHLIKTRGQQVTLRCSPISGHKSVSWYQQVLGQGPQFIFQYYEKEERGRGNFPDRFSARQFPNYSSELNVNALLLGDSALYLCASSTGPSGNYEQYFGPGTRLTVT.

This clonotype appeared many times. V gene TRBV7-9 combines with J gene TRBJ2-3; no firm D call. Trimming stripped 5 bases from V and 5 bases from J, with 14 bases between. From germline, CDR1 is SEHNR and CDR2 FQNEAQ (reference sequence). The CDR3 sequence is 14 residues long. CDR3 residues: CASSPPPWRDTQYF. The CDR3 DNA reads TGTGCCAGCAGCCCGCCCCCCTGGAGAGATACGCAGTATTTT.